The T cell receptor (beta chain) under discussion was sequenced for a study of T cells in Graves' hyperthyroidism and ophthalmopathy (dated by TCRdb to between 2019 and 2020). Turning to the overall study: TCR V-J signatures able to tell the groups apart were searched for in a discovery cohort of 100 patients, of whom over 40 had Graves' ophthalmopathy and roughly 57 had stable Graves' hyperthyroidism. Once sampling was done, hyperthyroidism patients were given methimazole at a starting dose of 30 mg daily, whereas ophthalmopathy patients were given high-dose intravenous methylprednisolone. Prospective prediction of ophthalmopathy was tested in an independent validation cohort of about 19 hyperthyroidism patients and 17 patients who later progressed to ophthalmopathy. Thyroid tissue and blood T-cell repertoires from more than five Graves' hyperthyroidism patients were also compared in the study. The paper reports TCR Vbeta CDR3 sequencing of approximately 140 peripheral blood samples: fewer than 50 ophthalmopathy, roughly 80 hyperthyroidism and 17 progressor patients. The roughly 100 discovery patients were divided at random into training and test sets in a 7:3 ratio. Summary of the overall study and its limitations: Most expanded thyroid clonotypes (frequency above 0.001) were also detected in blood, suggesting blood repertoires may reflect thyroid immune responses. In cross-validation, a model built on a 13 V-J signature told ophthalmopathy apart from stable hyperthyroidism with approximately 91% sensitivity and 81% to 82% specificity, and in testing the same model reached 80%/75%. Sample size was not statistically predetermined, and blinding of investigators to group allocation was not performed. In validation, progression to ophthalmopathy was predicted by the model with 70.59% sensitivity and 72% to 85% specificity, a median of 6.5 months before onset.

Graves' hyperthyroidism was defined as stable when no progression to ophthalmopathy occurred over 18 months of follow-up. Hyperthyroidism patients were aged 18 to 65 years and newly diagnosed, with disease duration of less than 2 months. Exclusion was applied to patients with uncontrolled infections, other autoimmune diseases, pregnancy or lactation. Diagnoses were established on the basis of clinical symptoms, serum thyroxine and TRAb, thyroid ultrasound, and orbital computed tomography. Total RNA was extracted using Trizol reagent, and RNA quality was assessed on an Agilent 2100 Bioanalyzer. Amplification of TCR beta CDR3 regions was carried out from RNA transcripts. A first-round RT-PCR of the TCR CDR3 used the HTBI primer set with the Qiagen OneStep RT-PCR kit. Libraries were constructed in a second round of multiplex PCR, after which size selection and purification were carried out. Libraries were sequenced paired-end with 100 bp reads on an Illumina HiSeq2000. From the authors' description of their analysis: SOAPnuke was used to process the raw data, removing reads that contained adapters or uncalled bases, had a mean Phred below 15, or lacked an exact match to the constant primer or identifier. COPE v1.2.5 was used to merge the high-quality paired reads, and each unique nucleotide sequence was defined as a clonotype. Clonotypes were aligned to IMGT TRBV, TRBD and TRBJ reference segments using MiTCR v1.1. The analysis was restricted to V-J combinations with a frequency above 0.0001, which together covered about 99% of the repertoires. A TCS score was defined as the ratio of F50 (clonal expansion) to E x V (chaos), with BLOSUM62-based TCRdist applied between CDR3 peptides within each V-J. Welch's t-statistics and random forest reduced around 520 V-J features to 10 to 15, which were used in a naive Bayes classifier (R e1071). TCRdb took the public reads, trimmed them with fastp at Q25, ran MiXCR for clone calling and kept in-frame beta chains. Here each entry gathers all rows of one CDR3 protein and keeps the most common genes and DNA. In this record, the V and J calls reflect TCRdb's handling and not the investigators' own analysis. The sample data list some 600,000 distinct CDR3 sequences, and roughly 46% of these were observed just once. The top ten clonotypes cover 8% to 8.5% of the sample.

In the case of this clonotype: Its antigen is currently not known. No base quality information exists; no much larger clone differs at one position.

The CDR3 spans 13 residues, from the cysteine through the phenylalanine. This entry keeps only the CDR3 DNA: 39 bases, framed from base 1. CDR1 and CDR2, per the germline V gene, are SGHTA and FQGTGA. Trimming costs V 6 bases and J 5 bases, and their ends lie 10 bases apart. This TCR was sampled from a woman aged 18-29 years with Graves' hyperthyroidism. Donor details come from another sample of the same person, matched by shared clones. The sample consisted of peripheral blood or thyroid tissue (not recorded which). The sequence joins TRBV7-3 to TRBJ2-2, with the D segment identity uncertain. The nucleotide sequence reads TGTGCCAGCAGTGTCGACGGGACCGGGGAGCTGTTTTTT. This yields the protein CASSVDGTGELFF. Here the CDR3 is joined to the reference TRBV7-3 and TRBJ2-2 genes, and the full variable domain is: GAGVSQTPSNKVTEKGKYVELRCDPISGHTALYWYRQSLGQGPEFLIYFQGTGAADDSGLPNDRFFAVRPEGSVSTLKIQRTERGDSAVYLCASSVDGTGELFFGEGSRLTVL.